This T cell receptor beta chain emerged from a study of blood T cell repertoires in COVID-19 (dated by TCRdb to the early 2020s). Background for the entire study: Samples covering the acute and convalescent phases of COVID-19 were provided by collaborators in the United States, Italy and Spain. The prospective study material was composed of cDNA or gDNA derived from T cells, B-cell-depleted T cells, or PBMCs. Subjects who had been exposed to COVID-19, were actively infected with it, or had recovered from it provided the deeply sampled blood TCRbeta repertoires that made up the dataset. The repertoires were released in a freely available public database meant as a resource for research on the immune response to SARS-CoV-2. The samples were drawn from the first 160 participants of the ongoing ImmuneRACE study and from roughly 1,300 subjects provided by 6 global collaborators. Nearly every sample came with metadata listing a de-identified subject ID, COVID-19 status, age in years and sex. HLA class I and class II types, where available, came from metadata supplied by the sample provider rather than from assay-based typing. Study-wide findings and limitations: How much clinical and demographic metadata was included differed by source and by participant, and the metadata was provided uncurated.

On this clone itself: Its antigen is not yet known. Base qualities are not at hand, and no much larger clone is one base apart.

Collaborating institutions collected whole blood in K2EDTA tubes following their own protocols. For TCRbeta analysis, collaborator samples were shipped as frozen whole blood, as isolated PBMCs, or as DNA extracted from either sample type. Unmatched junction bases come to 5, with V trimmed by 4 bases and J by 4 bases. From a lookup of the germline V gene (reference sequence), CDR1 and CDR2 are SEHNR and FQNEAQ. The CDR3 starts with the cysteine, ends with the phenylalanine, and has 15 residues. The sequence is cut down to CDR3 DNA, 45 bases in frame from base 1. TCRbeta CDR3 regions were amplified from genomic DNA by means of the immunoSEQ Assay, a bias-controlled multiplex PCR. Processing in the source paper ran as follows. Nucleated cell counts per sample were estimated from amplification of reference gene primers within the assay. Sequence reads were collapsed and filtered to measure the absolute abundance of every unique TCRbeta CDR3 rearrangement. For each sample, productive Simpson clonality was calculated as the square root of Simpson's diversity index across productive rearrangements. This is the immuneACCESS table as TCRdb keeps it, with only in-frame sequences that have V and J called. A part of the clones is gone; compared with another copy, unresolved V genes explain less than half, and the rest is unexplained. The DNA was the basis for D and trimming; V, J and clone size are from that table. The sample table holds 250,000 to 300,000 clones, of which approximately 85% were seen once. 4.5% to 6% of the sample lies in the top ten.

Here the chain combines TRBV7-9 and TRBJ1-4, with TRBD1 identical over 8 junction bases. The sample was peripheral blood. This receptor was identified in a man aged 45-65 years with active or convalescent COVID-19. The CDR3 protein: CASSSPGGDNEKLFF. The DNA is TGTGCCAGCAGCTCCCCAGGGGGCGATAATGAAAAACTGTTTTTT.